Presented here are 5 T cell receptor beta chains from one specimen sequenced in a study of blood T cell repertoires in COVID-19. Profiled with immunoSEQ multiplex PCR; TCRdb holds only in-frame clones, not every one. The table records nearly 85,000 clones, approximately 82% of them present only once. Material for sequencing was peripheral blood. The receptor source for this set is a woman aged 60-75 years with acute or convalescent COVID-19.

This chain connects TRBV18 to TRBJ2-3, with D possibly TRBD2 on 6 matching bases. There are 15 residues in the CDR3. Germline CDR1 is KGHSH and CDR2 is LQKENI. V was shortened by 3 bases and J by 1 base, with 11 bases between the two germline ends. This chain's CDR3 is CASSPWGEGTDTQYF. The CDR3 bases are TGTGCCAGCTCACCGTGGGGGGAGGGCACAGATACGCAGTATTTT.

The genes are TRBV19 and TRBJ1-5; the D gene is possibly TRBD1 (6 bases). V lost 5 bases, J lost 0 bases, and 17 bases lay in between. Germline V gives CDR1 LNHDA, CDR2 SQIVND (reference sequence). This CDR3 has 17 residues. The chain's CDR3 is CASSVTSGQNSNQPQHF. CDR3 sequence (DNA): TGTGCCAGTAGTGTAACGTCGGGACAAAATAGCAATCAGCCCCAGCATTTT.

The chain carries TRBV19 and TRBJ1-3; TRBD1 aligns across 12 bases. The J segment lost 3 bases and the V segment lost 8 bases, leaving 17 bases of the junction unmatched. This CDR3 comprises 19 residues. In germline, CDR1 is LNHDA, CDR2 SQIVND (reference sequence). This chain's CDR3 is CASASGTGGAFGFGNTIYF. CDR3 nucleotides: TGTGCCAGTGCCTCCGGGACAGGGGGCGCATTTGGATTTGGAAACACCATATATTTT.

This chain uses TRBV6-5 with TRBJ1-2; no clear D. The CDR3 loop spans 14 amino acids. Germline assignment: CDR1 MNHEY and CDR2 SVGAGI. V was shortened by 11 bases and J by 4 bases, with 20 bases between the two germline ends. The CDR3 spells CASRIELGSYGYTF. As DNA, the CDR3 is TGTGCCTCCAGGATAGAGCTGGGGAGCTATGGCTACACCTTC.

V gene TRBV11-1 combines with J gene TRBJ2-3; the match to TRBD2 covers 11 bases. The V and J ends lost 0 bases and 0 bases, in that order; junction bases with no gene match: 8. Per the germline V gene, CDR1 is SGHAT and CDR2 is FQDESV (reference sequence). The CDR3 has 19 amino acids. The CDR3 here is CASSLALLAGGSSTDTQYF. The CDR3 DNA reads as TGTGCCAGCAGCTTAGCGCTGCTAGCGGGGGGCTCTAGCACAGATACGCAGTATTTT. Full variable domain (outside the CDR3, taken from reference TRBV11-1 and TRBJ2-3): EAEVAQSPRYKITEKSQAVAFWCDPISGHATLYWYRQILGQGPELLVQFQDESVVDDSQLPKDRFSAERLKGVDSTLKIQPAELGDSAMYLCASSLALLAGGSSTDTQYFGPGTRLTVL.